The sequence of this TCR beta chain was determined in a study of CD8+CD57+ T cells in acquired aplastic anemia. Study-level information: Sorted CD4+ and CD8+ cells gave a mean 3.2 ug DNA, range about 0.2 to 27.4 ug. On average, healthy donors gave around 9.9 million reads for CD4+ cells.

The CDR3 is 12 residues long. Deletions cut 1 base from V and 4 bases from J, with 3 bases between. The V gene's germline CDR1 is SNHLY and CDR2 FYNNEI. The template used for profiling TCR beta VDJ and CDR3 was genomic DNA. TCRdb fed the reads into MiXCR, producing one record per CDR3 protein. The sample contains some 180,000 distinct CDR3 sequences, around 45% of which appear only once. Study results and caveats: Shared by patients and controls, 25 to 30 CD8+ CDR3s were abundant in patients.

There are a few counts of this clonotype. Its specificity is unknown. The V call is TRBV2, the J call TRBJ2-3; D call uncertain. Sample: sorted CD4+, CD8+, or CD8+CD57+ T cells (not recorded which) from PBMCs. This sequence originates from a human donor in good health. The CDR3 nucleotides are TGTGCCAGCAGTGAAGTGGCAGATACGCAGTATTTT. Its translation is CASSEVADTQYF.